The 4 T cell receptor beta chains presented below share a single source sample, sequenced in a study of blood T cell repertoires in COVID-19. The data were produced by immunoSEQ multiplex PCR, yet TCRdb's version contains in-frame clones alone and is incomplete. The data show about 65,000 clones, with approximately 78% seen just once and about 16% held by the top ten. The sequenced sample was peripheral blood. These receptors all stem from a man aged 80 or over with acute or convalescent COVID-19.

This clone was detected once. The J gene is TRBJ1-5, the V gene TRBV6-5; no firm D call. The CDR3 has 13 residues. Germline CDR1 and CDR2: MNHEY and SVGAGI. V lost 7 bases and J 3 bases, leaving 10 bases between the germline ends. The CDR3 reads CASNQAFNQPQHF. The DNA for the CDR3 is TGTGCCAGCAATCAGGCATTCAATCAGCCCCAGCATTTT.

The chain employs TRBV18 and TRBJ2-5, with TRBD1 identical over 11 bases. J gave up 4 bases and V 6 bases, and 7 bases lay outside the gene matches. CDR1 is KGHSH, CDR2 LQKENI, per germline. The length of the CDR3 is 15 residues. Written as DNA, the CDR3 is TGTGCCAGCTCCCAGGACAGGGGGCGCTCAGAGACCCAGTACTTC. Amino acid sequence: CASSQDRGRSETQYF.

The count of this clone is one. This chain links TRBV6-5 with TRBJ2-7, with 12 bases matching TRBD1. V lost 6 bases to trimming and J lost 4 bases; unmatched junction nucleotides: 4. Germline CDR1 and CDR2: MNHEY and SVGAGI. The CDR3 length is 14 residues. The CDR3 region has the DNA TGTGCCAGCAGAAGGGACAGGGGGCAGTACGAGCAGTACTTC. Amino acid sequence: CASRRDRGQYEQYF.

V is TRBV3-1 (or the pseudogene TRBV3-2) and J is TRBJ1-6; TRBD1 aligns across 9 bases. Germline V CDR1 and CDR2: LGHDT, YNNKEL (reference sequence). V lost 6 bases and J lost 7; bases outside the gene matches: 7. This CDR3 comprises 15 residues. CDR3 bases: TGTGCCAGCAGACGGGGACAGGGAGGCAATTCACCCCTCCACTTT. Its protein product is CASRRGQGGNSPLHF.